This T cell receptor beta chain derives from a study of blood T cells in healthy people across ages. Every sample yielded at least 6.5 million isolated PBMCs. Each sample provided at least 5 micrograms of extracted total RNA. The authors ran a second PCR of 7 to 11 cycles using a sample-barcoded 5' primer and a J-beta primer mix. One entry per CDR3 protein, called by TCRdb with MiXCR from the 5' RACE reads. The sample carries approximately 850,000 distinct CDR3 sequences, approximately 44% recorded once. Germline CDR1 MDHEN, CDR2 SYDVKM. The CDR3 runs to 13 residues. Trimming took 6 bases from V and 5 from J, leaving 13 bases between them.

The chain recombines TRBV28 with TRBJ2-5, with D unclear. Material for sequencing was blood. This receptor was obtained from a man in his sixties in good health. The CDR3 is CASRTLVPETQYF. In DNA form, the CDR3 reads TGTGCCAGCAGGACTCTAGTTCCCGAGACCCAGTACTTC.